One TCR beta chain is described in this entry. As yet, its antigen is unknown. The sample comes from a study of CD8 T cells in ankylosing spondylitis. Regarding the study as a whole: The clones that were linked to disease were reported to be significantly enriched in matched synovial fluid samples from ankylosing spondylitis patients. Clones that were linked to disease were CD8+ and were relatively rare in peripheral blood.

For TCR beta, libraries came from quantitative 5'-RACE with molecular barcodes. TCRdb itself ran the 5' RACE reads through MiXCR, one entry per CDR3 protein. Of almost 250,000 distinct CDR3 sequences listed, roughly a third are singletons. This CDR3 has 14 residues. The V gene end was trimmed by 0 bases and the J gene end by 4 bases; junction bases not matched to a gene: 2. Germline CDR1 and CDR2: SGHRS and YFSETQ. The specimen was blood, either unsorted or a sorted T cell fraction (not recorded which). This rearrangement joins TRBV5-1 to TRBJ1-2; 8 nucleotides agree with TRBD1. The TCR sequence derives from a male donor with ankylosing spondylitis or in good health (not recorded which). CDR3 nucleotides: TGCGCCAGCAGCTTGGCCGACAGGGGCTATGGCTACACCTTC. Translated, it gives CASSLADRGYGYTF.